The entry below gives a single T cell receptor beta chain sequence along with its context. Antigen: not known. The CDR3 loop spans 16 amino acids. V was pared by 4 bases and J by 1 base, with 16 bases between. Germline lookup yields CDR1 KGHSH and CDR2 LQKENI. Repertoires were generated with immunoSEQ multiplex PCR, while TCRdb's copy carries only in-frame clones and drops some. Seen here are roughly 1,100,000 clones, 60% to 80% observed once, and the top ten hold around 1.4%. This entry comes from a study of shared clonotypes between healthy human individuals. Overall study results and limits: Clonotypes shared by all four donors outscored non-shared clonotypes in generation probability. A handful of donors shared approximately 5% of their naive CD4 clonotypes.

The chain employs TRBV18 and TRBJ1-2, with a possible D match to TRBD1 (5 bases). The clonotype comes from a man in his late teens or twenties in good health. Material: memory CD4+ T cells sorted from blood. The subset here: CD45RA-negative fraction. The CDR3 loop is CASSRSDRPNNYGYTF. The CDR3 coding sequence is TGTGCCAGCTCACGGTCAGACAGACCTAATAACTATGGCTACACCTTC.